The 2 T cell receptor beta chains below all came from one sample that was sequenced in a study of cytomegalovirus exposure and HLA in healthy donors. A multiplex PCR was run with 60 Vbeta primers and 13 Jbeta primers. This table comes from immunoSEQ multiplex PCR, and its TCRdb copy is limited to in-frame clones, with some not included. The data contain some 220,000 clones, just under 80% of them singletons. Sequenced input: PBMCs. Receptor source: a boy aged 5-17 years in good health and CMV-seronegative.

This clone occurred once. This sequence joins TRBV25-1 and TRBJ2-1, with 7 bases aligning to TRBD2. J gave up 1 base and V 3 bases, and 3 bases lay outside the gene matches. CDR1 and CDR2 (germline): MGHDK, SYGVNS. CDR3 length: 15 amino acids. CDR3 amino acids: CASSDLAVSYNEQFF. The CDR3 DNA is TGTGCCAGCAGTGATCTAGCGGTGTCCTACAATGAGCAGTTCTTC.

The chain carries TRBV11-2 and TRBJ2-1; 9 positions match TRBD2. The germline gives CDR1 SGHAT, CDR2 FQNNGV. V gave up 6 bases and J gave up 6 bases; unmatched junction bases: 9. The CDR3 has 15 residues. The DNA of the CDR3 is TGTGCCAGCAGTTCTGTAGCGGGAGTAAGCAATGAGCAGTTCTTC. Its translation is CASSSVAGVSNEQFF.